The 26 T cell receptor beta chains reported below all come from one sample, sequenced in a study of vaccination and CD4 T cells after COVID-19. Cultured CD4+ T-cell DNA underwent Oncomine TCR Beta short-read sequencing. TCRdb re-called the PCR reads with MiXCR, one entry per CDR3 protein. This sample has over 9,500 distinct CDR3 sequences, with about 42% found just once. Noted treatment: roughly 10-day PBMC culture with coronavirus spike peptide pools or control peptides (ViraFEST assay). Antigen specificity for these receptors is unknown. Source material: CD4+ T cells from blood, cultured in vitro. The source of these receptors is a human donor who had recovered from COVID-19.

This CDR3 is CASSLSVSGNTEAFF. The CDR3 DNA follows: TGTGCCAGCAGTTTATCCGTTTCAGGGAACACTGAAGCTTTCTTT. The J gene is TRBJ1-1, the V gene TRBV28; no definite D call. This CDR3 is 15 amino acids long. V lost 1 base and J 1 base, leaving 10 bases between the germline ends. Per the germline V gene, CDR1 is MDHEN and CDR2 is SYDVKM.

This chain joins TRBV12-3 or TRBV12-4 and TRBJ1-1; D may be TRBD1 (5 bases). This CDR3 comprises 14 residues. V was trimmed by 4 bases and J by 4 bases, leaving 13 bases between them. The CDR3 region is CASSWGRNPTEAFF. As DNA, the CDR3 is TGTGCCAGCAGTTGGGGCAGAAACCCCACTGAAGCTTTCTTT.

The chain has TRBV5-1 and TRBJ2-5, with D perhaps matching TRBD2 (6 bases). V was shortened by 1 base and J by 3 bases, with 19 bases between the two germline ends. CDR3 length: 17 amino acids. The germline V gene has CDR1 SGHRS and CDR2 YFSETQ. The CDR3 reads CASSLTRLVGGKETQYF. CDR3 sequence (DNA): TGCGCCAGCAGCTTGACGCGACTAGTTGGGGGGAAAGAGACCCAGTACTTC.

This clonotype was seen a handful of times. V is TRBV6-1 and J is TRBJ2-2; 10 bases are a match to TRBD1. Per the germline V gene, CDR1 is MNHNS and CDR2 is SASEGT. With 3 bases clipped from V and 7 bases from J, the junction kept 8 bases outside the gene matches. The CDR3 has 16 amino acids. The CDR3 sequence: CASSDQRQGAGGELFF. DNA of the CDR3: TGTGCCAGCAGTGACCAACGACAGGGGGCGGGCGGGGAGCTGTTTTTT.

The rearrangement joins TRBV14 to TRBJ2-7; D is tentatively TRBD1 or TRBD2 (6 bases each). V gave up 0 bases and J gave up 0 bases, with 24 bases separating them. The CDR3 has 20 amino acids. Germline V gene data show CDR1 as SGHDN and CDR2 as FVKESK. This CDR3 is CASSQDGAGRGARSSYEQYF. As DNA, the CDR3 is TGTGCCAGCAGCCAAGATGGGGCAGGAAGGGGGGCTAGGAGCTCCTACGAGCAGTACTTC.

The J gene is TRBJ1-1, the V gene TRBV2, with D unclear. V dropped 6 bases and J dropped 7 bases, with 9 bases sitting between them. The length of the CDR3 is 11 residues. Germline values: CDR1 SNHLY, CDR2 FYNNEI. DNA for the CDR3: TGTGCCAGCAGAGGCCCCGTTGAAGCTTTCTTT. It specifies CASRGPVEAFF.

The rearrangement joins TRBV20-1 to TRBJ1-1; D perhaps matches TRBD1 (6 bases). The CDR3 totals 14 residues. CDR1 and CDR2 (germline): DFQATT, SNEGSKA (reference sequence). V was trimmed by 3 bases and J by 3 bases, leaving 14 bases between them. CDR3 in amino acids: CSASAMRGDTEAFF. DNA for the CDR3: TGCAGTGCTAGTGCAATGAGGGGGGACACTGAAGCTTTCTTT.

The V gene is TRBV11-3, the J gene TRBJ2-7, with a possible D match to TRBD2 (6 bases). From germline, CDR1 is SGHNT and CDR2 YENEEA. This CDR3 contains 13 residues. Trimming left V 4 bases short and J 5 bases short, with 12 bases between. The CDR3 DNA reads TGTGCCAGCAGCTCGGGGGATCGGAACGAGCAGTACTTC. Translation: CASSSGDRNEQYF.

This sequence joins TRBV12-3 or TRBV12-4 and TRBJ1-1, with no clear D. Trimming removed 4 bases from V and 1 base from J, with 13 bases in between. The CDR3 length is 15 residues. CDR3 residues: CASSSMTISNTEAFF. CDR3 sequence (DNA): TGTGCCAGCAGTTCGATGACAATATCGAACACTGAAGCTTTCTTT.

The chain couples TRBV10-2 to TRBJ1-5, with TRBD1 matching over 9 bases. This CDR3 has 18 amino acids. Germline-derived CDR1 and CDR2 are WSHSY and SAAADI. The trim removed 8 bases at V and 6 bases at J, leaving 20 bases unmatched. The CDR3 reads CASQLSKTGTGQSQPQHF. DNA of the CDR3: TGCGCCAGCCAACTATCCAAAACCGGGACAGGGCAAAGTCAGCCCCAGCATTTT.

The J gene is TRBJ2-7, the V gene TRBV24-1; D possibly corresponds to TRBD2 (6 bases). The V and J ends lost 2 bases and 10 bases respectively, with 23 bases between them. The CDR3 extends over 16 amino acids. In germline, CDR1 is KGHDR, CDR2 SFDVKD. Here the CDR3 reads CATSDSSFAGSQEQYF. The CDR3 nucleotides are TGTGCCACCAGTGATTCCTCCTTCGCGGGATCACAGGAACAGTACTTC.

This clonotype appeared a few times. The chain links TRBV19 to TRBJ1-2; D gene uncertain. Trimming removed 3 bases at V and 8 bases at J, with 7 bases between. The germline V gene encodes CDR1 LNHDA and CDR2 SQIVND (reference sequence). The CDR3 totals 11 residues. The CDR3 loop reads CASSMEIGYTF. The CDR3 DNA reads as TGTGCCAGTAGTATGGAGATCGGCTACACCTTC.

The CDR3 DNA reads TGTGCCAGCATACTAGCGGGAGGCGGTGAGCAGTTCTTC. Its translation: CASILAGGGEQFF. The chain joins TRBV27 to TRBJ2-1, with 12 bases that match TRBD2. This CDR3 has 13 amino acids. The ends lost 7 bases at V and 9 bases at J; junction bases unmatched: 4. Looked up from germline, CDR1 is MNHEY and CDR2 is SMNVEV (reference sequence).

The CDR3: CASSPRLYYNEQFF. Here the CDR3 DNA reads TGTGCCAGCAGTCCCCGTCTGTACTACAATGAGCAGTTCTTC. V usage is TRBV6-1 and J usage is TRBJ2-1; D is uncertain. This CDR3 is 14 amino acids long. The V end lost 5 bases, the J end lost 3 bases, and 11 bases lay between the germline ends. CDR1 and CDR2 (germline): MNHNS, SASEGT.

This clonotype was detected a few times. This chain connects TRBV6-1 to TRBJ2-5; unclear D gene. V gave up 5 bases and J gave up 2 bases, with 3 bases separating them. The CDR3 contains 11 residues. Germline CDR1 and CDR2: MNHNS and SASEGT. CDR3 amino acids: CASSKQETQYF. CDR3 nucleotide sequence: TGTGCCAGCAGTAAGCAAGAGACCCAGTACTTC.

This chain connects TRBV4-2 to TRBJ2-7; 9 nucleotides agree with TRBD1. The CDR3 has 17 residues. CDR1 LGHNA and CDR2 YNFKEQ come from the germline V gene. V gave up 2 bases and J gave up 5 bases; unmatched junction bases: 13. CDR3 in DNA: TGTGCCAGCAGCCAACGAATCAGCGACAGGGGGGACCACGAGCAGTACTTC. This translates into CASSQRISDRGDHEQYF.

This clonotype was seen only a few times. The chain has TRBV27 and TRBJ1-5; TRBD1 matches 11 bases. The V and J ends lost 6 bases and 6 bases, in that order; junction bases with no gene match: 7. Germline V gene sequence: CDR1 MNHEY, CDR2 SMNVEV (reference sequence). This CDR3 comprises 15 residues. The CDR3 region has the DNA TGTGCCAGCAGGGGACAGGGGGTCTCCCTTCAGCCCCAGCATTTT. Encoded protein: CASRGQGVSLQPQHF.

This clonotype was picked up one time. Mismatch with germline at one junction end may stem from a read error. The V and J genes are TRBV19 and TRBJ1-5; D might be TRBD1 (5 bases). Per the germline V gene, CDR1 is LNHDA and CDR2 is SQIVND (reference sequence). The CDR3 loop spans 15 amino acids. The CDR3 region is CASSIDRAGNRPQHF. The CDR3 nucleotides are TGTGCCAGTAGTATAGACAGGGCCGGCAATCGGCCCCAGCATTTT.

This chain joins TRBV11-3 and TRBJ2-5; 7 nucleotides agree with TRBD1. V was pared by 5 bases and J by 2 bases, with 5 bases of the junction left unmatched. CDR1 and CDR2 (germline): SGHNT, YENEEA. The CDR3 runs to 14 residues. The CDR3 bases are TGTGCCAGCAGCGCGTCCAGGGGGCAAGAGACCCAGTACTTC. Encoded protein: CASSASRGQETQYF. Full variable domain (missing parts from reference TRBV11-3 and TRBJ2-5): EAGVVQSPRYKIIEKKQPVAFWCNPISGHNTLYWYLQNLGQGPELLIRYENEEAVDDSQLPKDRFSAERLKGVDSTLKIQPAELGDSAVYLCASSASRGQETQYFGPGTRLLVL.

This clonotype was picked up a small number of times. V usage is TRBV12-3 or TRBV12-4 and J usage is TRBJ1-2; D uncertain. The CDR3 contains 11 residues. The V end was cut by 6 bases, the J end by 6 bases, with 8 bases between. In DNA form, the CDR3 reads TGTGCCAGCAGGAACCCGCATGGCTACACCTTC. Translation gives CASRNPHGYTF.

Comment on this clonotype: A junction end diverges from the germline sequence, so it may reflect a read error. In DNA, the CDR3 is TGTGCCAGCAGCTTAGGGGCGGATCCCTCCCACGAGCAGTACTTC. Its translation is CASSLGADPSHEQYF. The chain combines TRBV11-3 with TRBJ2-7, with no clear D. Germline V gene sequence: CDR1 SGHNT, CDR2 YENEEA. CDR3 length: 15 residues.

By sample fraction, this clonotype is medium-sized (0.01 to 0.1%). V gene TRBV2 combines with J gene TRBJ1-3; D is perhaps TRBD1 (6 bases). This CDR3 is built from 12 residues. Germline-derived CDR1 and CDR2 are SNHLY and FYNNEI. The germline V and J ends were trimmed by 6 bases and 8 bases, with 11 bases remaining between them. Written as DNA, the CDR3 is TGTGCCAGCAGGAGTACAGGGTACACCATATATTTT. Translated, it gives CASRSTGYTIYF.

This clonotype has just a few counts. The rearrangement uses TRBV19 and TRBJ2-5; 12 bases match TRBD2. This CDR3 has 13 amino acids. In germline, CDR1 is LNHDA, CDR2 SQIVND (reference sequence). Losses at the gene ends were 10 bases for V and 5 bases for J; bases not matched to a gene: 5. The CDR3 region is CATSGTSGETQYF. CDR3 DNA: TGTGCCACTTCTGGGACTAGCGGGGAGACCCAGTACTTC.

A few counts support this clonotype. This chain joins TRBV6-2 or TRBV6-3 and TRBJ1-2; 10 bases fit TRBD1. The CDR3 spans 19 residues. The V and J ends lost 5 bases and 2 bases, in that order; junction bases with no gene match: 17. Germline assignment: CDR1 MNHEY and CDR2 SVGEGT. For the CDR3, the DNA is TGTGCCAGCAGTCAACGTACCGGGACAGGGGTCCCCTCGAACTATGGCTACACCTTC. Translating it yields CASSQRTGTGVPSNYGYTF.

This clonotype appeared a few times. The rearrangement joins TRBV6-5 to TRBJ1-5; TRBD1 might be the D (6 bases). This CDR3 is built from 15 residues. CDR1 MNHEY and CDR2 SVGAGI come from the germline V gene. The V end lost 0 bases, the J end lost 5 bases, and 11 bases lay between the germline ends. The chain's CDR3 is CASSYSGGRDQPQHF. As DNA, the CDR3 is TGTGCCAGCAGTTACTCAGGGGGTCGCGATCAGCCCCAGCATTTT.

This clonotype appeared a few times. The rearrangement uses TRBV20-1 and TRBJ1-2; TRBD1 aligns across 9 bases. The CDR3 covers 12 residues. The V segment lost 1 base and the J segment 8 bases; nucleotides outside the gene matches: 2. Per the germline V gene, CDR1 is DFQATT and CDR2 is SNEGSKA (reference sequence). The CDR3 bases are TGCAGTGCTAGAGTACAGGGGGCGGGCTACACCTTC. It translates to CSARVQGAGYTF.